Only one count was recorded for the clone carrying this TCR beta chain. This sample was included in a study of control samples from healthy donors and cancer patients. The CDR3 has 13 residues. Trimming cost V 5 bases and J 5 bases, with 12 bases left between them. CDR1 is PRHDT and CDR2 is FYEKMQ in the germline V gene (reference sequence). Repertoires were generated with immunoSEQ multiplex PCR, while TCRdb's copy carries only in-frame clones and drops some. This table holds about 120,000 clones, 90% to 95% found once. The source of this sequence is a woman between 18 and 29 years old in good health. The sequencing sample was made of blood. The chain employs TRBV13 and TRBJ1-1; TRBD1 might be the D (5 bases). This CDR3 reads CASSNGRGTEAFF. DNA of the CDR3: TGTGCCAGCAGCAATGGGAGGGGTACTGAAGCTTTCTTT.